This T cell receptor beta chain is from a study of shared clonotypes between healthy human individuals (TCRdb year 2020). Turning to the overall study: The cohort included a few men and two women between 18 and 49 years of age. For each donor, three plates each were used for CD4 naive and CD4 memory, two plates were used for CD8 naive, and one plate was used for CD8 memory. The study deeply sequenced blood TCR repertoires of about 5 healthy adults to estimate repertoire size and the extent of clonotype sharing between individuals. To increase sequencing depth and limit assay-specific biases, different laboratories used diverse techniques to prepare libraries and sequence TCR repertoires. Each donor's leukapheresis produced roughly between roughly 0.85 and 9.5 billion PBMCs.

The junction carries 10 bases between V and J, which are trimmed by 2 bases and 3 bases respectively. The germline V gene (reference sequence) provides CDR1 LNHDA and CDR2 SQIVND. From the cysteine through the phenylalanine, the CDR3 covers 14 amino acids. The read is trimmed to its CDR3 DNA, 42 bases read in frame from base 1. The investigation overall reported the following: Higher generation probabilities were observed for clonotypes shared by all four sorted-subset donors than for non-shared clonotypes. Even with the large sequencing depth, rarefaction of the sorted-subset datasets indicated that sequencing was incomplete. Roughly 5.2% of naive CD4, more than 3% of naive CD8, around 2.3% of memory CD4, and 0.35% to 0.5% of memory CD8 clonotypes were shared across a few donors. Because the study included a small number of donors, the genetic and exposure-history diversity represented was limited. Sampling was restricted to blood, and TCR repertoires in tissue are likely to differ from TCR repertoires in blood. Naive subsets generally had larger estimated clonotype richness than memory subsets did. Pairwise subsampling led to the expectation that sequencing depth would affect the degree of clonotype sharing among donors.

TCR CDR3 regions were amplified from genomic DNA by multiplex PCR using the deep immunoSEQ assay. For each cell subset, the extracted genomic DNA was distributed evenly across all wells of several immunoSEQ 96-well plates, and each plate served as one replicate. For sorted subsets, approximately 190 ng of genomic DNA, equivalent to 25,000 to 30,000 T cell genomes, went into each replicate PCR. Purified libraries were quantified with a Qubit 3.0 fluorometer, sized on a Bioanalyzer 2100, and re-quantified with the KAPA Library Quantification kit. Each immunoSEQ 96-well plate was sequenced on its own single-read 150-cycle Illumina NextSeq 550 flow cell. As for the original processing: The immunoSEQ output contained only junctional sequences without quality scores, so filtering could not match that applied to full-length reads. Sequences were annotated with PyIR, a Python wrapper for IgBLAST v1.9, using IMGT germline references to assign V/J genes and CDR3. Any read was removed if the V/J assignment was weak (E-value above 1e-6), the CDR3 was missing, or the read contained stop codons, out-of-frame junctions, or ambiguous translated residues. V3J clonotypes were defined as sequences sharing the same inferred V gene, J gene, and CDR3 amino acid sequence. The percentage overlap between two repertoires was calculated by dividing the number of shared unique clonotypes by the size of the smaller repertoire. Three approaches were used to assess repertoire richness: RTK rarefaction, the Chao1 estimator, and Recon v2.1 estimates of unobserved clonotypes. Generation probabilities for all TCRbeta clonotypes obtained by the gDNA method from a few donors were computed using OLGA. Here the immuneACCESS table is served through TCRdb, limited to in-frame sequences with V and J called. Missing clones are a known gap in these copies; in checked studies unresolved V genes cover under half, and the rest lacks a known reason. V, J and clone size were drawn from that table, and D and trimming were deduced from the DNA. Recorded for this sample are approximately 700,000 clones; roughly 72% of them occurred a single time. The ten top clones hold 1.5% to 2% of the sample.

Healthy HIV-negative adults with no recently reported acute infections or vaccinations were included as donors. Only Caucasian adults living in Nashville, Tennessee, USA were represented among the donors. CD4+ T cells were enriched through magnetic negative selection, after which naive cells were positively selected on CD45RA and the remaining negative fraction served as the memory subset. Blood was collected by leukapheresis, and PBMCs were isolated by Ficoll-Histopaque density gradient centrifugation and then cryopreserved in liquid nitrogen vapor phase. Analytical flow cytometry was used to check the purity and quantity of each magnetically sorted T cell population. From each sorted fraction, genomic DNA was isolated and quantified by UV absorbance on a Nanodrop 2000c. Remarks on this clone: The antigen it recognizes is unknown. The sample holds no much larger clone one base away, and base qualities are not on file.

The sample taken for sequencing was memory CD4+ T cells sorted from blood. This sample's cell subset or site label indicates: CD45RA-negative fraction. The TCR comes from a woman younger than 45 in good health. Recombination linked TRBV19 to TRBJ1-1; the D gene is perhaps TRBD1, from 6 matching bases. The CDR3 protein sequence reads: CASSIWGADTEAFF. At the DNA level, the sequence is TGTGCCAGTAGTATATGGGGGGCAGACACTGAAGCTTTCTTT.